The rows below give T cell receptor beta chains drawn from one sample of a study of blood T cell repertoires in COVID-19. Sequencing was performed with immunoSEQ multiplex PCR; in TCRdb, only in-frame clones are kept and a portion is missing. The sample records 250,000 to 350,000 clones, about 90% being singletons. Sequenced: PBMCs or T cells enriched from blood (not recorded which). The receptors were sampled from a woman aged 30 to 39 who had recovered from COVID-19. The CDR3 runs from the conserved cysteine through the conserved F or W. Each record gives: J gene, D gene, clone size, V gene, CDR3 protein, CDR3 DNA. A D gene is named only where the DNA matches it firmly. Clone size is given for some rows only: seen once, a few or many times, or a class if the clone is expanded.

J: TRBJ2-7; D: NA; size: NA; V: TRBV27; CDR3: CASSAGTNYEQYF; DNA: TGTGCCAGCAGCGCCGGGACAAACTACGAGCAGTACTTC
J: TRBJ2-7; D: NA; size: NA; V: TRBV10-2; CDR3: CASSEAGQSYEQYF; DNA: TGCGCCAGCAGTGAGGCAGGGCAGTCCTACGAGCAGTACTTC
J: TRBJ2-1; D: TRBD1; size: NA; V: TRBV9; CDR3: CASSAGTGGDNEQFF; DNA: TGTGCCAGCAGCGCCGGGACAGGAGGGGACAATGAGCAGTTCTTC
J: TRBJ1-2; D: NA; size: NA; V: TRBV7-6; CDR3: CASSLATGTGYTF; DNA: TGTGCCAGCAGCTTAGCGACAGGTACCGGCTACACCTTC
J: TRBJ2-7; D: NA; size: NA; V: TRBV10-2; CDR3: CASSDTRATYEQYF; DNA: TGCGCCAGCAGTGATACGAGGGCTACCTACGAGCAGTACTTC
J: TRBJ1-1; D: TRBD1; size: NA; V: TRBV27; CDR3: CASRQPGQGDTEAFF; DNA: TGTGCCAGCAGACAACCGGGACAGGGAGATACTGAAGCTTTCTTT
J: TRBJ1-1; D: TRBD1; size: once; V: TRBV5-1; CDR3: CASSQALGQGATEAFF; DNA: TGCGCCAGCAGCCAAGCACTCGGACAGGGGGCGACTGAAGCTTTCTTT
J: TRBJ1-3; D: TRBD1; size: NA; V: TRBV4-3; CDR3: CASSQVLGQSGNTIYF; DNA: TGCGCCAGCAGCCAAGTACTGGGACAGAGCGGAAACACCATATATTTT
J: TRBJ2-1; D: NA; size: once; V: TRBV3-1/TRBV3-2; CDR3: CASSLPEGSEQFF; DNA: TGTGCCAGCAGCCTCCCGGAGGGTTCGGAGCAGTTCTTC
J: TRBJ1-5; D: NA; size: NA; V: TRBV19; CDR3: CASSAGRDERLNQPQHF; DNA: TGTGCCAGTAGTGCAGGGAGGGATGAGAGGTTGAATCAGCCCCAGCATTTT
J: TRBJ2-3; D: NA; size: once; V: TRBV7-8; CDR3: CASSLVGGGATDTQYF; DNA: TGTGCCAGCAGCTTAGTAGGAGGGGGGGCGACAGATACGCAGTATTTT
J: TRBJ1-6; D: TRBD1; size: NA; V: TRBV30; CDR3: CAWNRDSYNSPLHF; DNA: TGTGCCTGGAACCGGGACAGCTATAATTCACCCCTCCACTTT
J: TRBJ1-1; D: NA; size: NA; V: TRBV14; CDR3: CASSRGNTEAFF; DNA: TGTGCCAGCAGCCGAGGTAACACTGAAGCTTTCTTT
J: TRBJ2-3; D: TRBD2; size: NA; V: TRBV19; CDR3: CASTFSGASTDTQYF; DNA: TGTGCCAGTACCTTTAGCGGGGCCAGCACAGATACGCAGTATTTT
J: TRBJ1-2; D: NA; size: NA; V: TRBV15; CDR3: CATSRDLMADTKGYTF; DNA: TGTGCCACCAGCAGAGATCTGATGGCGGATACGAAGGGCTACACCTTC
J: TRBJ2-7; D: NA; size: NA; V: TRBV12-3/TRBV12-4; CDR3: CASSSTGPYEQYF; DNA: TGTGCCAGCAGTTCGACAGGACCCTACGAGCAGTACTTC
J: TRBJ2-1; D: NA; size: NA; V: TRBV5-1; CDR3: CASSLGGGLNNEQFF; DNA: TGCGCCAGCAGCTTAGGCGGGGGCCTCAACAATGAGCAGTTCTTC
J: TRBJ1-2; D: NA; size: NA; V: TRBV6-5; CDR3: CASRGFYGYTF; DNA: TGTGCCAGCCGGGGGTTCTATGGCTACACCTTC
J: TRBJ1-3; D: NA; size: NA; V: TRBV29-1; CDR3: CSVEDVLRGNTIYF; DNA: TGCAGCGTTGAAGATGTGCTACGGGGAAACACCATATATTTT
J: TRBJ1-1; D: NA; size: NA; V: TRBV18; CDR3: CASSPGLNTEAFF; DNA: TGTGCCAGCTCACCAGGGCTGAACACTGAAGCTTTCTTT
J: TRBJ2-3; D: TRBD2; size: NA; V: TRBV19; CDR3: CASSMELAGSTDTQYF; DNA: TGTGCCAGTAGTATGGAACTAGCGGGGAGCACAGATACGCAGTATTTT
J: TRBJ2-1; D: NA; size: NA; V: TRBV3-1/TRBV3-2; CDR3: CASSPEEAYNEQFF; DNA: TGTGCCAGCAGCCCGGAAGAGGCCTACAATGAGCAGTTCTTC
J: TRBJ2-3; D: TRBD2; size: NA; V: TRBV19; CDR3: CASSRGADTQYF; DNA: TGTGCCAGTAGTCGGGGGGCAGATACGCAGTATTTT
J: TRBJ2-3; D: TRBD2; size: NA; V: TRBV19; CDR3: CASSKLGGGVTDTQYF; DNA: TGTGCCAGTAGTAAACTTGGCGGGGGGGTCACAGATACGCAGTATTTT
J: TRBJ1-6; D: NA; size: NA; V: TRBV21-1; CDR3: CASSKAPGQGIGNSPLHF; DNA: TGTGCCAGCAGCAAAGCACCGGGACAGGGGATCGGAAATTCACCCCTCCACTTT
J: TRBJ1-4; D: NA; size: NA; V: TRBV2; CDR3: CASSDLTGWDEKLFF; DNA: TGTGCCAGCAGTGACTTGACAGGATGGGATGAAAAACTGTTTTTT
J: TRBJ2-7; D: NA; size: NA; V: TRBV4-1; CDR3: CASSPESHQGNEQYF; DNA: TGCGCCAGCAGCCCCGAATCTCACCAGGGGAACGAGCAGTACTTC
J: TRBJ1-1; D: TRBD1; size: NA; V: TRBV11-2; CDR3: CASSLLPGQGNTEAFF; DNA: TGTGCCAGCAGCCTTCTGCCGGGACAGGGGAACACTGAAGCTTTCTTT
J: TRBJ2-6; D: NA; size: NA; V: TRBV11-2; CDR3: CASSPRVSSGANVLTF; DNA: TGTGCCAGCAGCCCCAGGGTAAGCTCTGGGGCCAACGTCCTGACTTTC